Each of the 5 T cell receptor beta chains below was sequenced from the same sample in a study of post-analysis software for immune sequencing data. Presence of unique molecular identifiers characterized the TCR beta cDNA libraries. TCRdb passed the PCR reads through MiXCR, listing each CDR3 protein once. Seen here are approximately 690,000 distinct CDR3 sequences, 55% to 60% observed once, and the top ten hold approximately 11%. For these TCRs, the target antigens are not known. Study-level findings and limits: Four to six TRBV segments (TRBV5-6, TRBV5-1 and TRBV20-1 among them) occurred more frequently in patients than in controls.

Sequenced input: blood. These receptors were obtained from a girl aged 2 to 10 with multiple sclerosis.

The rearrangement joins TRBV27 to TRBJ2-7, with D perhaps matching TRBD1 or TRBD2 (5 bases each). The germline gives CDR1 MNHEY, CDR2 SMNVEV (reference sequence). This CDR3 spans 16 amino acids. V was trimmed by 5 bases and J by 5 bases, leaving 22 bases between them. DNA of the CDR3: TGTGCCAGCAGTCCCGTTCAGGGTGGCTTCGGGAACGAGCAGTACTTC. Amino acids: CASSPVQGGFGNEQYF.

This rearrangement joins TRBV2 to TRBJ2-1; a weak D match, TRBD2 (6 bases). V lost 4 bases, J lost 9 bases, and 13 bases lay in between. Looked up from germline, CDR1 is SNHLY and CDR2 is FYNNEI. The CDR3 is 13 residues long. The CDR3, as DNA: TGTGCCAGCAGTGTGGCTAGGAGGGGTGAGCAGTTCTTC. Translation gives CASSVARRGEQFF.

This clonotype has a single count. In DNA form, the CDR3 reads TGTGCCAGCAGGCACAGGGGTTTGAACACTGAAGCTTTCTTT. Protein sequence: CASRHRGLNTEAFF. The chain joins TRBV7-2 to TRBJ1-1; the match to TRBD1 covers 7 bases. Germline V gives CDR1 SGHTA, CDR2 FQGNSA. V was clipped by 6 bases and J by 0 bases; unmatched bases: 4. This CDR3 contains 14 residues.

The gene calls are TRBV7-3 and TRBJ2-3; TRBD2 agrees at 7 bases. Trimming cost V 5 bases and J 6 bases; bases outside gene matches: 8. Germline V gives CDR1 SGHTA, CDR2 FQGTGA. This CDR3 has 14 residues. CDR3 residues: CASSLMTSMDTQYF. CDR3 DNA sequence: TGTGCCAGCAGCCTAATGACTAGCATGGATACGCAGTATTTT.

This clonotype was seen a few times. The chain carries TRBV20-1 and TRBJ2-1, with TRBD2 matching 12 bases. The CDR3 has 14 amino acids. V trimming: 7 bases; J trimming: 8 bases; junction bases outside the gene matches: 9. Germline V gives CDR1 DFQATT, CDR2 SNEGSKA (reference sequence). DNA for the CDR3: TGCAGTGTAACCCTAGCGGGGGGGCAATATGAGCAGTTCTTC. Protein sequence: CSVTLAGGQYEQFF.